This record covers a single T cell receptor beta chain. This sample stems from a study of blood T cell repertoires in COVID-19. As for the study in general: COVID-19 samples collected from the United States, Italy and Spain covered acute and convalescent phases.

Germline CDR1 reads LGHDT; CDR2 reads YNNKEL (reference sequence). V was pared by 3 bases and J by 2 bases, with 17 bases between. There are 16 residues in the CDR3. Recovery among Cohort 3 donors was established by two negative PCRs, clearance, or symptom resolution. Sequenced by immunoSEQ multiplex PCR; TCRdb stores in-frame clones only, minus some. The profile shows 200,000 to 300,000 clones, 75% to 90% of them singletons. The TCR sequence derives from a man aged 40-49 years who had recovered from COVID-19. The chain carries TRBV3-1 (or the pseudogene TRBV3-2) and TRBJ2-7, with D maybe TRBD2 (5 bases). Sequencing was carried out using PBMCs or T cells enriched from blood (not recorded which). In nucleotides, the CDR3 is TGTGCCAGCAGCCACGGGGTTTTCAAGAGGGCCTACGAGCAGTACTTC. This translates into CASSHGVFKRAYEQYF.